This TCR beta chain was found in a study of PD-1 blockade in classical Hodgkin lymphoma. V was trimmed by 3 bases and J by 3 bases, leaving 21 bases between them. The length of the CDR3 is 17 residues. Germline V gene sequence: CDR1 KGHSH, CDR2 LQKENI. TCRdb keeps only in-frame clones here, not all; method: immunoSEQ multiplex PCR. This sample carries 20,000 to 25,000 clones, about 94% of them seen once, and the ten largest clones take roughly 5%. Noted time point: newly diagnosed, previously untreated cHL patient sample. Input material: peripheral blood mononuclear cells (PBMCs). The gene calls are TRBV18 and TRBJ2-7; weak D call: TRBD1 (6 bases). The receptor's source is a human donor with classical Hodgkin lymphoma. CDR3: CASSPARGRLLSYEQYF. The CDR3, as DNA: TGTGCCAGCTCACCTGCCAGGGGACGCCTATTGAGCTACGAGCAGTACTTC.